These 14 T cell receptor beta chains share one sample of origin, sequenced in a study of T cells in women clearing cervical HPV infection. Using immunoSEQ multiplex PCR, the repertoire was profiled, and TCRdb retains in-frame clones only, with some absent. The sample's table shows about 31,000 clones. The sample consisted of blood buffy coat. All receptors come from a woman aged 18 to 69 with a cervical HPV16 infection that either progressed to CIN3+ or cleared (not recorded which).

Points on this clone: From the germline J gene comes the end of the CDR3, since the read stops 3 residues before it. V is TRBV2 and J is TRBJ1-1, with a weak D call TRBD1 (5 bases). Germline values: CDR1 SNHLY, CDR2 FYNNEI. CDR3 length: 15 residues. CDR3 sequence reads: CASSERLGHQETAFF. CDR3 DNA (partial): TGTGCCAGCAGTGAGAGGCTAGGACACCAAGAGACA.

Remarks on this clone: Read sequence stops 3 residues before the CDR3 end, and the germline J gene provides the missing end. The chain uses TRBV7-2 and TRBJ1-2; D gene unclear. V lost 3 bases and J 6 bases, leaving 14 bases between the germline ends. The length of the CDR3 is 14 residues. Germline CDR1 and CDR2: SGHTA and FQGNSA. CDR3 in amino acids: CASSFRQIDNGYTF. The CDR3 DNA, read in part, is TGTGCCAGCAGCTTCCGACAAATTGACAATGGC.

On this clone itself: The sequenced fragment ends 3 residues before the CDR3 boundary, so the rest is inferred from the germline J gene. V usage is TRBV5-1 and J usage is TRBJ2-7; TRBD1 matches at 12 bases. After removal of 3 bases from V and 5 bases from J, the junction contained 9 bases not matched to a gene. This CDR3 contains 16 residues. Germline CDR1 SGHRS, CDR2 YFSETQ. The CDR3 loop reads CASSWSFGTGGNEQYF. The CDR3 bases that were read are TGCGCCAGCAGCTGGTCTTTTGGGACAGGGGGCAACGAG.

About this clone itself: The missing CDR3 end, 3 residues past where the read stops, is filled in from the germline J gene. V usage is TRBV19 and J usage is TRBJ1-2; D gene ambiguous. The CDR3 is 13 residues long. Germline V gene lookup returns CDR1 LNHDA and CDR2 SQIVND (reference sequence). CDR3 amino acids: CASSPRITDTYTF. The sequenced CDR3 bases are TGTGCCAGTAGTCCGCGAATTACAGATACC.

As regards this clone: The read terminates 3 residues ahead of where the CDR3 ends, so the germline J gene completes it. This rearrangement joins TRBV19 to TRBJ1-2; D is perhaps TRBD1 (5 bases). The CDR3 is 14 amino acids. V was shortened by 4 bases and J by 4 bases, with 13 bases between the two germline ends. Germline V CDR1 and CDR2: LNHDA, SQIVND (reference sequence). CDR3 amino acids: CASSKGLPPYGYTF. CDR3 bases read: TGTGCCAGTAGTAAGGGACTTCCCCCCTATGGC. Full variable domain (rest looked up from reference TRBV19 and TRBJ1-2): DGGITQSPKYLFRKEGQNVTLSCEQNLNHDAMYWYRQDPGQGLRLIYYSQIVNDFQKGDIAEGYSVSREKKESFPLTVTSAQKNPTAFYLCASSKGLPPYGYTFGSGTRLTVV.

This CDR3 reads CASRPLSGGLANDYTF. The CDR3 bases that were read are TGTGCCAGCAGACCCCTCAGCGGGGGACTTGCCAATGAC. The genes are TRBV6-2 or TRBV6-3 and TRBJ1-2; a weak D match, TRBD1 (5 bases). The sequenced fragment ends 3 residues before the CDR3 boundary, so the rest is inferred from the germline J gene. The CDR3 totals 16 residues. Germline assignment: CDR1 MNHEY and CDR2 SVGEGT.

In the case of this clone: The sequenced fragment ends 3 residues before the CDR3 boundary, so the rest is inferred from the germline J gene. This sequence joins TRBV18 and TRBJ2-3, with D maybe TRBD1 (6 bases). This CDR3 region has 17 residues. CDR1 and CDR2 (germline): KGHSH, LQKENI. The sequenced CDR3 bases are TGTGCCAGCTCACTAGAGATTGGACAGAGACAAGTAGAGACG. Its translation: CASSLEIGQRQVET. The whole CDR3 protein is CASSLEIGQRQVETQYF.

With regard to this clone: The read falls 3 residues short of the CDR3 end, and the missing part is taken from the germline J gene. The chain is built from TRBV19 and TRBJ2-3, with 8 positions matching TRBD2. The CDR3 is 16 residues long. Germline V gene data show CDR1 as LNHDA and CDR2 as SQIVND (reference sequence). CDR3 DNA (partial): TGTGCCAGTAGTTCACGGACTAGCTCTCTCCAAGAGACG. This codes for CASSSRTSSLQET. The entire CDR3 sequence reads CASSSRTSSLQETQYF.

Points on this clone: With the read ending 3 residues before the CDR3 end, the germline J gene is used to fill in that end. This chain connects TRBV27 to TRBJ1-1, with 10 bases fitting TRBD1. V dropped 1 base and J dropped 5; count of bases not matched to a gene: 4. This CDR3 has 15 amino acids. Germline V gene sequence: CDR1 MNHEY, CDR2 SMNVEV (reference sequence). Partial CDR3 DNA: TGTGCCAGCAGTTTATTAGGGACAGGGGCTACTGAA. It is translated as CASSLLGTGATE. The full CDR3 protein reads CASSLLGTGATEAFF.

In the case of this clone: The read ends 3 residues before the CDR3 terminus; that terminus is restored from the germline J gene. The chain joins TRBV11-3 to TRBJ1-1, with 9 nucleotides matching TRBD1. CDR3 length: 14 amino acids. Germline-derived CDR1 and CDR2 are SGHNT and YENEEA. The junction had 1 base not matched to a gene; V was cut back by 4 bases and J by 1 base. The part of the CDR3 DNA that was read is TGTGCCAGCAGCTGGGGACAGGGGAACACTGAA. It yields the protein CASSWGQGNTE. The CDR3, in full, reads CASSWGQGNTEAFF.

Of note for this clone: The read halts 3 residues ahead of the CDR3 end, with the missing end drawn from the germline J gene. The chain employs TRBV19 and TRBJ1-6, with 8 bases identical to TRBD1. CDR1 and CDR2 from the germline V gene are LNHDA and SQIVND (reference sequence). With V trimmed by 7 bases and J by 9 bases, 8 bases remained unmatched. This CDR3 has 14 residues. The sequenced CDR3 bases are TGTGCCAGTAATCCAGGGGGCGGCCTTTCACCC. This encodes CASNPGGGLSP. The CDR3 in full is CASNPGGGLSPLHF.

CDR3 region: CASSSGQGIRGAEAFF. The CDR3 bases that were read are TGCGCCAGCAGCTCGGGACAGGGAATCAGGGGCGCTGAA. The chain employs TRBV5-1 and TRBJ1-1; 9 bases fit TRBD1. The CDR3 extends 3 residues past the end of the read, so its final part is completed from the germline J gene. V dropped 3 bases and J dropped 6; count of bases not matched to a gene: 12. Germline V CDR1 and CDR2: SGHRS, YFSETQ. This CDR3 spans 16 amino acids.

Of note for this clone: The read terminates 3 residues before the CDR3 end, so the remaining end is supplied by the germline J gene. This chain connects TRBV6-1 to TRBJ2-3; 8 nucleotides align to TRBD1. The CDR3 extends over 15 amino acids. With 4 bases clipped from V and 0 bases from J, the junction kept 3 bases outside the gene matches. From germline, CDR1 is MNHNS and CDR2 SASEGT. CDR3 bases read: TGTGCCAGCAGTGCCAGGGGGCCAAGCACAGATACG. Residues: CASSARGPSTDT. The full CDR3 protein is CASSARGPSTDTQYF.

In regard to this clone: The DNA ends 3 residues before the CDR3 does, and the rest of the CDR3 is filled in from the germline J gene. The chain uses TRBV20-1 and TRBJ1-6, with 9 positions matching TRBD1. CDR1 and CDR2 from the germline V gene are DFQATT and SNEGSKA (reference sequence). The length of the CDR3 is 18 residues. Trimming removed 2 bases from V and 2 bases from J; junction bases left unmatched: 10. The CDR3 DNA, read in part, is TGCAGTGCTAGACTAGACGACAGGGGGTCGACCTATAATTCACCC. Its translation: CSARLDDRGSTYNSP. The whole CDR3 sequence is CSARLDDRGSTYNSPLHF.